This entry lists 7 T cell receptor beta chains sequenced from one sample in a study of cytomegalovirus exposure and HLA in healthy donors. The PCR employed 60 Vbeta primers together with 13 Jbeta primers. TCRdb's copy holds only in-frame clones and misses some; the assay was immunoSEQ multiplex PCR. The sample holds about 170,000 clones, roughly 87% seen once. The specimen sequenced was PBMCs. The receptors originated from a girl aged 5 to 17 in good health and CMV-seropositive.

V usage is TRBV27 and J usage is TRBJ2-2, with 14 nucleotides matching TRBD2. This CDR3 contains 16 residues. Per germline, CDR1 MNHEY and CDR2 SMNVEV (reference sequence). V was clipped by 5 bases and J by 6 bases; unmatched bases: 5. CDR3 sequence: CASSATSGGDSGELFF. The CDR3 region has the DNA TGTGCCAGCAGTGCGACTAGCGGGGGGGATTCCGGGGAGCTGTTTTTT.

The V and J genes are TRBV5-1 and TRBJ2-7; tentative D call: TRBD2 (5 bases). Looked up from germline, CDR1 is SGHRS and CDR2 is YFSETQ. Trimming shortened V by 7 bases and J by 7 bases, and 12 bases separated the two germline ends. CDR3 length: 11 amino acids. CDR3 DNA: TGCGCCAGCGCAGGAGGTTGGGAGCAGTACTTC. Its protein is CASAGGWEQYF. Full variable domain (rest looked up from reference TRBV5-1 and TRBJ2-7): KAGVTQTPRYLIKTRGQQVTLSCSPISGHRSVSWYQQTPGQGLQFLFEYFSETQRNKGNFPGRFSGRQFSNSRSEMNVSTLELGDSALYLCASAGGWEQYFGPGTRLTVT.

The sample holds a few counts of this clone. The gene calls are TRBV5-5 and TRBJ1-2; TRBD1 agrees at 12 bases. Germline lookup yields CDR1 SGHKS and CDR2 YYEKEE (reference sequence). V lost 3 bases to trimming and J lost 3 bases; unmatched junction nucleotides: 9. This CDR3 comprises 17 residues. The CDR3 protein is CASSSETRDRGHYGYTF. CDR3 bases: TGTGCCAGCAGCTCCGAGACGAGGGACAGGGGGCACTATGGCTACACCTTC.

This clone showed up just a few times. V is TRBV2 and J is TRBJ2-7; D is possibly TRBD2 (6 bases). Germline V lookup: CDR1 SNHLY, CDR2 FYNNEI. The CDR3 spans 12 residues. V lost 3 bases and J 3 bases, leaving 6 bases between the germline ends. CDR3 sequence: CASSDGGYEQYF. In nucleotides, the CDR3 is TGTGCCAGCAGTGACGGGGGCTACGAGCAGTACTTC.

The J gene is TRBJ1-2, the V gene TRBV15, with D maybe TRBD1 (5 bases). Germline CDR1 LNHNV, CDR2 YYDKDF (reference sequence). CDR3 length: 14 amino acids. Between the trimmed V and J ends, which lost 0 bases and 8 bases, there was a span of 13 bases. The CDR3 DNA follows: TGTGCCACCAGCAGAGATCTCAGGGTGCGGGGCTACACCTTC. It codes for CATSRDLRVRGYTF.

The genes are TRBV27 and TRBJ2-3; 9 bases match TRBD2. V lost 6 bases to trimming and J lost 1 base; unmatched junction nucleotides: 14. Germline V gene data show CDR1 as MNHEY and CDR2 as SMNVEV (reference sequence). The CDR3 sequence is 18 residues long. The CDR3 nucleotides read TGTGCCAGCAGCCCTACCCCGGGGAGACTAGCGGGCACAGATACGCAGTATTTT. Amino acid sequence: CASSPTPGRLAGTDTQYF.

The rearrangement uses TRBV29-1 and TRBJ1-1; D is unresolved. This CDR3 has 12 amino acids. V dropped 4 bases and J dropped 0 bases, with 6 bases sitting between them. The germline V gene has CDR1 SQVTM and CDR2 ANQGSEA. CDR3 sequence reads: CSVAVMNTEAFF. In nucleotides, the CDR3 is TGCAGCGTTGCTGTTATGAACACTGAAGCTTTCTTT.